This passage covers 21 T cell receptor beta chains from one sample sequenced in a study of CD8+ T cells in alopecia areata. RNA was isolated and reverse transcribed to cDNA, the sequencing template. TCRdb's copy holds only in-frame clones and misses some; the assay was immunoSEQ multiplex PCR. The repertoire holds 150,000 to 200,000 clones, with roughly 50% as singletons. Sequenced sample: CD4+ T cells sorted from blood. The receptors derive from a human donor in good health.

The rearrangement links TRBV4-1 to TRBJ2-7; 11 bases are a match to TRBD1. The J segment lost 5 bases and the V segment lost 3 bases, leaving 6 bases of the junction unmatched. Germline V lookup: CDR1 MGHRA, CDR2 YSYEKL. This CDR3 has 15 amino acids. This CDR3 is CASSHPGQGDDEQYF. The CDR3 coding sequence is TGCGCCAGCAGCCACCCGGGACAGGGGGACGACGAGCAGTACTTC.

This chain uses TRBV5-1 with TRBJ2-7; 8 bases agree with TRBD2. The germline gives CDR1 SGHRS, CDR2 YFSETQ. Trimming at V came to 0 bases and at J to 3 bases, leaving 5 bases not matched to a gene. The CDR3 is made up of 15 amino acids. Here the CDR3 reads CASSLEGTSFYEQYF. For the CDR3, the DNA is TGCGCCAGCAGCTTGGAAGGGACTAGTTTCTACGAGCAGTACTTC.

CDR3 sequence: CSAPNRGSYGYTF. The DNA of the CDR3 is TGCAGCGCCCCGAACAGAGGCAGCTATGGCTACACCTTC. J is TRBJ1-2 and V is TRBV29-1; D gene unclear. Trimming took 7 bases from V and 4 from J, leaving 16 bases between them. CDR3 length equals 13 residues. Germline assignment: CDR1 SQVTM and CDR2 ANQGSEA.

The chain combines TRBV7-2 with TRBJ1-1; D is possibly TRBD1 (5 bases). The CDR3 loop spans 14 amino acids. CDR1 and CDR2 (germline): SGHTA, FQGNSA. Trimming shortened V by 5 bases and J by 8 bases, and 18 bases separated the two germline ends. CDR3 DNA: TGTGCCAGCAGCCGACACCAGGGTATAGGGGAAGCTTTCTTT. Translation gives CASSRHQGIGEAFF.

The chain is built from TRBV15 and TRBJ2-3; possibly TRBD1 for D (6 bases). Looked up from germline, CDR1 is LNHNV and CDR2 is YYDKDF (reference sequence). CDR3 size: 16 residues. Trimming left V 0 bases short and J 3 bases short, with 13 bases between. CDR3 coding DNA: TGTGCCACCAGCAGAGATCAGGGGATCGGGACAGATACGCAGTATTTT. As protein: CATSRDQGIGTDTQYF.

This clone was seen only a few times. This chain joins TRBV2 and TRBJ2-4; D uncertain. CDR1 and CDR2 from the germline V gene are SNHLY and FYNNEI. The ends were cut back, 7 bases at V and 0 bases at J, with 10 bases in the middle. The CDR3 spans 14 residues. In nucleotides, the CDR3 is TGTGCCAGCACCGTTTACGGAGCCAAAAACATTCAGTACTTC. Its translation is CASTVYGAKNIQYF.

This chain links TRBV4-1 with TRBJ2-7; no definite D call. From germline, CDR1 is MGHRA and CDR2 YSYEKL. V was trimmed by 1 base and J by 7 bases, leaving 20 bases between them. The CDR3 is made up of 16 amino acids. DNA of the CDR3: TGCGCCAGCAGCCAAGTCCTGGCAGGAGCCTCTCGGGAGCAGTACTTC. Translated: CASSQVLAGASREQYF.

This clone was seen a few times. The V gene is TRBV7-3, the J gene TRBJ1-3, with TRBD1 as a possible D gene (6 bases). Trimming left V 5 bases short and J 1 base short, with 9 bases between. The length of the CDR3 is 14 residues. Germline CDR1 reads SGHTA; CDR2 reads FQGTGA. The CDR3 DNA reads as TGTGCCAGCAGCCCCCAGGGGTCTGGAAACACCATATATTTT. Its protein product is CASSPQGSGNTIYF. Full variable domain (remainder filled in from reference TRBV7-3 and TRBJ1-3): GAGVSQTPSNKVTEKGKYVELRCDPISGHTALYWYRQSLGQGPEFLIYFQGTGAADDSGLPNDRFFAVRPEGSVSTLKIQRTERGDSAVYLCASSPQGSGNTIYFGEGSWLTVV.

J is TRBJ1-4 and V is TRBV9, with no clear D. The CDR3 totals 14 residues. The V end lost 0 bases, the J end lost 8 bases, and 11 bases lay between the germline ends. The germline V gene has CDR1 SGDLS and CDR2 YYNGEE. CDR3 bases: TGTGCCAGCAGCGTAGGGGTTGGTGGAGAAAAACTGTTTTTT. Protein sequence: CASSVGVGGEKLFF.

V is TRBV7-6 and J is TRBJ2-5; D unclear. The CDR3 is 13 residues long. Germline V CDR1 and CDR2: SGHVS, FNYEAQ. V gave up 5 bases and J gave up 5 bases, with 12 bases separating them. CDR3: CASSTNDPETQYF. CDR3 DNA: TGTGCCAGCAGCACCAATGACCCGGAGACCCAGTACTTC.

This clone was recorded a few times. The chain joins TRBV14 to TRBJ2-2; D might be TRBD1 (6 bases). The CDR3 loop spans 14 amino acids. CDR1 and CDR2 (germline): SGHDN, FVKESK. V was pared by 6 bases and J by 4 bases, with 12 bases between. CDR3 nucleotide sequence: TGTGCCAGCAGTCAACAGGGAAGCACCGGGGAGCTGTTTTTT. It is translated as CASSQQGSTGELFF.

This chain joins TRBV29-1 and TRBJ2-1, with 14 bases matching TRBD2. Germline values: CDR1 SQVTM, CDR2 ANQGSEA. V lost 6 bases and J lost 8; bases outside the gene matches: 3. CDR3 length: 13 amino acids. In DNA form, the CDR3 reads TGCAGCGTGACTAGCGGGAGGGCCGATGAGCAGTTCTTC. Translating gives CSVTSGRADEQFF.

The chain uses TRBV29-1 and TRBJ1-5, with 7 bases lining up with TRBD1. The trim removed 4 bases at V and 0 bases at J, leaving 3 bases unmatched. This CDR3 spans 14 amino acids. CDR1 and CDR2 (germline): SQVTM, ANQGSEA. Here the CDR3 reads CSVAQGGSNQPQHF. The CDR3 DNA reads TGCAGCGTTGCTCAGGGGGGTAGCAATCAGCCCCAGCATTTT. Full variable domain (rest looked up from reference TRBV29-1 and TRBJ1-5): SAVISQKPSRDICQRGTSLTIQCQVDSQVTMMFWYRQQPGQSLTLIATANQGSEATYESGFVIDKFPISRPNLTFSTLTVSNMSPEDSSIYLCSVAQGGSNQPQHFGDGTRLSIL.

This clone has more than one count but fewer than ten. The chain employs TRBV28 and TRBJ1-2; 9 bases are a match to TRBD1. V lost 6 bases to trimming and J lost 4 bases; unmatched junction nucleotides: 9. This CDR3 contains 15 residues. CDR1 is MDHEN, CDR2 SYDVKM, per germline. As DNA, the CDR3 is TGTGCCAGCAGGGGACCGGGACAGGGCCCCTATGGCTACACCTTC. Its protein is CASRGPGQGPYGYTF.

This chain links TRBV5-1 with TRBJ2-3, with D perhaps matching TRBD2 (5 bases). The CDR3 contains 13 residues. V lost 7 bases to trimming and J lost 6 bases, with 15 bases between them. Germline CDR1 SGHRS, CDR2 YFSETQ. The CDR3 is CASSSLLADTQYF. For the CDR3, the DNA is TGCGCCAGCTCTTCCTTATTAGCGGATACGCAGTATTTT.

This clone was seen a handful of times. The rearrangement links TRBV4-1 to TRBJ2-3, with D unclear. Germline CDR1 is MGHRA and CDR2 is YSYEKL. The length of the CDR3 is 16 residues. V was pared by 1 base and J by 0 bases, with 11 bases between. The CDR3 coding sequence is TGCGCCAGCAGCCAAGCTAATTTGGTTAGCACAGATACGCAGTATTTT. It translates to CASSQANLVSTDTQYF.

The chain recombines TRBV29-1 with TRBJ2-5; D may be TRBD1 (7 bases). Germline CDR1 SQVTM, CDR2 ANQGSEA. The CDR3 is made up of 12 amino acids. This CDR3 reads CIARGAQETQYF. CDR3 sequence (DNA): TGCATAGCCAGGGGGGCCCAAGAGACCCAGTACTTC.

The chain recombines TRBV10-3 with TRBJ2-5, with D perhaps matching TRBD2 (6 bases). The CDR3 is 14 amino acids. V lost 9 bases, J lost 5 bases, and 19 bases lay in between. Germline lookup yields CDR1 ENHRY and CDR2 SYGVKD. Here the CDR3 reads CAIGRGNGLETQYF. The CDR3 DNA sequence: TGTGCCATAGGACGGGGGAATGGGCTCGAGACCCAGTACTTC.

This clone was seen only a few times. CDR3 sequence (DNA): TGTGCCTGGAGTGTACTGAGGGAAGCGACCCAGTACTTC. Its protein is CAWSVLREATQYF. This sequence joins TRBV30 and TRBJ2-5; a possible D gene is TRBD2 (5 bases). The V and J ends lost 0 bases and 7 bases respectively, with 12 bases between them. Germline assignment: CDR1 GTSNPN and CDR2 SVGIG (reference sequence). The CDR3 extends over 13 amino acids.

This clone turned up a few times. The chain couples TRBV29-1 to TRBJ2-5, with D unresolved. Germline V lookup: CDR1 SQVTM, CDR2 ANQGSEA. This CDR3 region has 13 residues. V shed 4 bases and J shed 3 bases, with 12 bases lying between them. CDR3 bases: TGCAGCGTTGTAGAGCCCTTAAAAGAGACCCAGTACTTC. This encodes CSVVEPLKETQYF.

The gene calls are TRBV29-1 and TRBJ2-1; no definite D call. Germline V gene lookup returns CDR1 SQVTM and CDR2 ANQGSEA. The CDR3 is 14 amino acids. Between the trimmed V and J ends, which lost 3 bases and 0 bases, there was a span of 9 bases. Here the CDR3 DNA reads TGCAGCGTTGATTATAAGAGCTCCTACAATGAGCAGTTCTTC. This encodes CSVDYKSSYNEQFF.